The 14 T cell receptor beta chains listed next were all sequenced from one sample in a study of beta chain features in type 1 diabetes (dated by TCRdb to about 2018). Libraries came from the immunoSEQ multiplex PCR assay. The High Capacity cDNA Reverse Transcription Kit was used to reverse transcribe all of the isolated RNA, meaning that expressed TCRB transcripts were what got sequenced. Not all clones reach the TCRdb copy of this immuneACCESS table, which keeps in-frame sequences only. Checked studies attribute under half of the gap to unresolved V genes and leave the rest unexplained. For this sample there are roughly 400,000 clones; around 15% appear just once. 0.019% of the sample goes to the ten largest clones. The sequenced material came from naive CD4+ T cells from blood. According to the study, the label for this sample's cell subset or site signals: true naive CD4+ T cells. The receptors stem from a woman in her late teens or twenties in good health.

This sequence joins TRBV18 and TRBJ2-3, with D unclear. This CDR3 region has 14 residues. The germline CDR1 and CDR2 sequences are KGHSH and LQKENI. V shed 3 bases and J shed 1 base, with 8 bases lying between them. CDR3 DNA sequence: TGTGCCAGCTCACCGGTGGTAGGCACAGATACGCAGTATTTT. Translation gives CASSPVVGTDTQYF.

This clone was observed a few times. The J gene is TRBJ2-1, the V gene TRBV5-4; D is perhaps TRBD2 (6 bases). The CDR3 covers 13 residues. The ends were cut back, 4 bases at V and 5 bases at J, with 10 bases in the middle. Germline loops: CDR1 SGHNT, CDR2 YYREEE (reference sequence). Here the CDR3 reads CASSPTSHNEQFF. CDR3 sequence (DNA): TGTGCCAGCAGCCCCACTAGCCACAATGAGCAGTTCTTC.

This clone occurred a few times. The CDR3: CASRTGDSGFLEQYF. CDR3 nucleotide sequence: TGCGCCAGCAGGACAGGGGATTCAGGCTTCTTGGAGCAGTACTTC. The genes are TRBV5-1 and TRBJ2-7; TRBD1 aligns across 8 bases. Germline V gives CDR1 SGHRS, CDR2 YFSETQ. The V and J ends lost 5 bases and 7 bases, in that order; junction bases with no gene match: 14. This CDR3 spans 15 amino acids.

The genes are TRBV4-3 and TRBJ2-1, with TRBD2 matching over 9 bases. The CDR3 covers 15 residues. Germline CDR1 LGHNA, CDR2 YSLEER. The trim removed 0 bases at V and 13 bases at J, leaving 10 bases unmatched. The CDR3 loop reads CASSQDLGREGQQFF. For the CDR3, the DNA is TGCGCCAGCAGCCAAGATCTGGGGCGGGAGGGTCAACAGTTCTTC.

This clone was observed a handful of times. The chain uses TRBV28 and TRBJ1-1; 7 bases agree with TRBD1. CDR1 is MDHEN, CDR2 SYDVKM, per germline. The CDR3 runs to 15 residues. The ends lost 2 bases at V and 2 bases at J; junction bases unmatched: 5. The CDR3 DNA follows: TGTGCCAGCAGTTTAGGAAGGGACAGAAACACTGAAGCTTTCTTT. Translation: CASSLGRDRNTEAFF.

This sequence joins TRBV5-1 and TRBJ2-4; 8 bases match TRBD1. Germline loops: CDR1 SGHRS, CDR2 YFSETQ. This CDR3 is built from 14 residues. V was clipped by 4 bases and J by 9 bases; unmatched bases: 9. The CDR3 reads CASSPGTGGIIQYF. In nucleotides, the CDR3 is TGCGCCAGCAGCCCCGGGACAGGAGGGATCATTCAGTACTTC.

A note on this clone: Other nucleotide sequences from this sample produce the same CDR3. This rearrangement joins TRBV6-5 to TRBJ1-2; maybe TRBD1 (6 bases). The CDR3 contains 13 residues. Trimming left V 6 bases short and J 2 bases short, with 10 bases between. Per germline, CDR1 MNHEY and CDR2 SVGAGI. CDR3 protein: CASSLTGNYGYTF. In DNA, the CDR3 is TGTGCCAGCAGCCTAACAGGGAACTATGGCTACACCTTC.

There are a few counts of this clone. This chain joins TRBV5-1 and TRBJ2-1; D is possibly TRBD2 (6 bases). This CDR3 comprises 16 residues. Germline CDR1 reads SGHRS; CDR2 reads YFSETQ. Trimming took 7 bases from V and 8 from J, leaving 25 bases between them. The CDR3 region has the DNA TGCGCCAGCCAAATTGGGGGGACTTCCCAGGGCGATGAGCAGTTCTTC. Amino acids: CASQIGGTSQGDEQFF.

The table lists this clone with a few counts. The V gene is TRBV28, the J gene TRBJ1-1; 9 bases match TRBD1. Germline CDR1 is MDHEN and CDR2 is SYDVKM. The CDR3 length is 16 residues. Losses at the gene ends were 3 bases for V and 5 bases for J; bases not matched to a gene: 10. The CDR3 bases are TGTGCCAGCAGTTTGGGCGGGACAGGGAGGGCGACTGAAGCTTTCTTT. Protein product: CASSLGGTGRATEAFF.

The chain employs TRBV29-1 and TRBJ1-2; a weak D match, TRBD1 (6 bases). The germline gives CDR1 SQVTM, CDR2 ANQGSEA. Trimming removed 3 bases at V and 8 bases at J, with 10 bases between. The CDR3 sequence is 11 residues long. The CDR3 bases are TGCAGCGTTGAGACAGGAGCGGGCTACACCTTC. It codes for CSVETGAGYTF.

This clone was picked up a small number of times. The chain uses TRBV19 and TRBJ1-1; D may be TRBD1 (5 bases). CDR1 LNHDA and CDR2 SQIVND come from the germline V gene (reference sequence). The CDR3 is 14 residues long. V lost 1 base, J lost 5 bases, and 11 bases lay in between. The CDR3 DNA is TGTGCCAGTAGTATAGGGGACTTGCTTACTGAAGCTTTCTTT. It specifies CASSIGDLLTEAFF.

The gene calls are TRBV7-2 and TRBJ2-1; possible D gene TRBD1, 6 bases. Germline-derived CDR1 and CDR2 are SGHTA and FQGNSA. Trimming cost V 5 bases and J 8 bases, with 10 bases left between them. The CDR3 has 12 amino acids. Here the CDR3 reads CASSPRGDEQFF. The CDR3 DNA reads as TGTGCCAGCAGCCCCAGGGGTGATGAGCAGTTCTTC. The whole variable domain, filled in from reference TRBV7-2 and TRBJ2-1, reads GAGVSQSPSNKVTEKGKDVELRCDPISGHTALYWYRQSLGQGLEFLIYFQGNSAPDKSGLPSDRFSAERTGGSVSTLTIQRTQQEDSAVYLCASSPRGDEQFFGPGTRLTVL.

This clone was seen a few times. The CDR3 nucleotides are TGTGCCAGCAGCCCGACTAGCTCAGATACGCAGTATTTT. Protein sequence: CASSPTSSDTQYF. This chain connects TRBV28 to TRBJ2-3, with TRBD2 matching 7 bases. The germline V gene encodes CDR1 MDHEN and CDR2 SYDVKM. After removal of 6 bases from V and 4 bases from J, the junction contained 4 bases not matched to a gene. This CDR3 has 13 residues. The full variable domain, completed using reference TRBV28 and TRBJ2-3, is DVKVTQSSRYLVKRTGEKVFLECVQDMDHENMFWYRQDPGLGLRLIYFSYDVKMKEKGDIPEGYSVSREKKERFSLILESASTNQTSMYLCASSPTSSDTQYFGPGTRLTVL.

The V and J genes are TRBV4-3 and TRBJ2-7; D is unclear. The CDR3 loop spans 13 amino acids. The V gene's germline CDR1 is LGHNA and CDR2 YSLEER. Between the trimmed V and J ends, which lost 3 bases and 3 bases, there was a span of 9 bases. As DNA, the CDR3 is TGCGCCAGCAGCCAGGCCCCCAACTACGAGCAGTACTTC. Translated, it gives CASSQAPNYEQYF.